Listed here are 11 T cell receptor beta chains from one sample, sequenced in a study of shared clonotypes between healthy human individuals. Generated by immunoSEQ multiplex PCR, the TCRdb table keeps only in-frame clones and is missing some. The data show approximately 1.5 million clones, 95% to 99% seen once. The sample comprised naive CD4+ T cells sorted from blood. The subset was: CD45RA+ positively selected. Receptor source: a man aged 25 to 45 in good health.

This chain joins TRBV5-1 and TRBJ2-3; 8 bases are shared with TRBD2. J lost 2 bases, V lost 1 base, and 12 bases had no gene match. CDR1 is SGHRS, CDR2 YFSETQ, per germline. This CDR3 spans 18 amino acids. The CDR3 DNA follows: TGCGCCAGCAGCTTGACCTCCGGGGGGGGGCCCTACACAGATACGCAGTATTTT. Encoded protein: CASSLTSGGGPYTDTQYF.

The J gene is TRBJ1-1, the V gene TRBV29-1; D might be TRBD1 (5 bases). The V end lost 1 base, the J end lost 4 bases, and 10 bases lay between the germline ends. Germline lookup yields CDR1 SQVTM and CDR2 ANQGSEA. The CDR3 runs to 13 residues. The DNA of the CDR3 is TGCAGCGTTGAAGCAGGGATAGGCACTGAAGCTTTCTTT. Translated: CSVEAGIGTEAFF. The full variable domain, in which reference TRBV29-1 and TRBJ1-1 provide the parts outside the CDR3, is SAVISQKPSRDICQRGTSLTIQCQVDSQVTMMFWYRQQPGQSLTLIATANQGSEATYESGFVIDKFPISRPNLTFSTLTVSNMSPEDSSIYLCSVEAGIGTEAFFGQGTRLTVV.

V gene TRBV19 combines with J gene TRBJ1-1; tentative D call: TRBD1 (5 bases). The V and J ends lost 5 bases and 4 bases respectively, with 11 bases between them. The germline V gene encodes CDR1 LNHDA and CDR2 SQIVND (reference sequence). CDR3 length: 13 amino acids. The chain's CDR3 is CASSPAGSTEAFF. Written as DNA, the CDR3 is TGTGCCAGTAGTCCCGCAGGGAGCACTGAAGCTTTCTTT.

The sample holds one count of this clone. V usage is TRBV2 and J usage is TRBJ2-5; possibly TRBD1 or TRBD2 for D (5 bases each). This CDR3 has 14 amino acids. V was pared by 3 bases and J by 2 bases, with 10 bases between. Germline CDR1 and CDR2: SNHLY and FYNNEI. CDR3 nucleotide sequence: TGTGCCAGCAGTGACGGGGCCGATCAAGAGACCCAGTACTTC. Translated, it gives CASSDGADQETQYF.

The V gene is TRBV28, the J gene TRBJ2-5; 7 bases align to TRBD2. V trimming: 5 bases; J trimming: 2 bases; junction bases outside the gene matches: 2. Germline-derived CDR1 and CDR2 are MDHEN and SYDVKM. The CDR3 contains 13 residues. The CDR3 region is CASSISGQETQYF. In nucleotides, the CDR3 is TGTGCCAGCAGTATTAGCGGGCAAGAGACCCAGTACTTC.

The chain couples TRBV28 to TRBJ2-3; possibly TRBD1 or TRBD2 for D (5 bases each). The germline V and J ends were trimmed by 6 bases and 5 bases, with 15 bases remaining between them. The CDR3 is made up of 14 amino acids. CDR1 is MDHEN and CDR2 is SYDVKM in the germline V gene. CDR3 loop: CASRRHVGEDTQYF. For the CDR3, the DNA is TGTGCCAGCAGACGTCATGTGGGGGAAGATACGCAGTATTTT.

V and J are TRBV6-1 and TRBJ2-7, with 12 bases that match TRBD2. The CDR3 is 13 amino acids. Trimming cost V 7 bases and J 7 bases; bases outside gene matches: 5. Germline assignment: CDR1 MNHNS and CDR2 SASEGT. CDR3 nucleotides: TGTGCCAGCAAACTAGCGGGAGGTGTGGAGCAGTACTTC. Translation: CASKLAGGVEQYF.

The chain couples TRBV5-5 to TRBJ1-1; no definite D call. The CDR3 contains 14 residues. Germline V gene data show CDR1 as SGHKS and CDR2 as YYEKEE (reference sequence). V was trimmed by 0 bases and J by 5 bases, leaving 11 bases between them. CDR3 residues: CASSLDGRSTEAFF. In DNA, the CDR3 is TGTGCCAGCAGCTTGGATGGCAGGTCAACTGAAGCTTTCTTT.

The V call is TRBV7-9, the J call TRBJ2-1; D possibly corresponds to TRBD2 (6 bases). The V gene lost 1 base and the J gene lost 5 bases, with 12 bases spanning the gap. The CDR3 extends over 15 amino acids. Germline CDR1 and CDR2: SEHNR and FQNEAQ (reference sequence). The chain's CDR3 is CASSLGGMINNEQFF. The CDR3 nucleotides read TGTGCCAGCAGCTTAGGCGGGATGATCAACAATGAGCAGTTCTTC.

J is TRBJ1-3 and V is TRBV30, with 10 bases matching TRBD1. V shed 3 bases and J 2 bases; nucleotides not matched to a gene: 1. Germline V gene lookup returns CDR1 GTSNPN and CDR2 SVGIG (reference sequence). The CDR3 totals 14 residues. The CDR3 spells CAWSGTGAGNTIYF. CDR3 coding DNA: TGTGCCTGGAGCGGGACAGGGGCTGGAAACACCATATATTTT. The entire variable domain, with the rest obtained from reference TRBV30 and TRBJ1-3, is as follows: SQTIHQWPATLVQPVGSPLSLECTVEGTSNPNLYWYRQAAGRGLQLLFYSVGIGQISSEVPQNLSASRPQDRQFILSSKKLLLSDSGFYLCAWSGTGAGNTIYFGEGSWLTVV.

This clone appeared a single time. This sample also contains other DNA sequences that code for the same CDR3. The chain recombines TRBV9 with TRBJ2-2; D call uncertain. CDR1 SGDLS and CDR2 YYNGEE come from the germline V gene. The CDR3 spans 14 residues. Trimming stripped 0 bases from V and 3 bases from J, with 6 bases between. DNA of the CDR3: TGTGCCAGCAGCGTAGGGAGAGACACCGGGGAGCTGTTTTTT. Translation gives CASSVGRDTGELFF.